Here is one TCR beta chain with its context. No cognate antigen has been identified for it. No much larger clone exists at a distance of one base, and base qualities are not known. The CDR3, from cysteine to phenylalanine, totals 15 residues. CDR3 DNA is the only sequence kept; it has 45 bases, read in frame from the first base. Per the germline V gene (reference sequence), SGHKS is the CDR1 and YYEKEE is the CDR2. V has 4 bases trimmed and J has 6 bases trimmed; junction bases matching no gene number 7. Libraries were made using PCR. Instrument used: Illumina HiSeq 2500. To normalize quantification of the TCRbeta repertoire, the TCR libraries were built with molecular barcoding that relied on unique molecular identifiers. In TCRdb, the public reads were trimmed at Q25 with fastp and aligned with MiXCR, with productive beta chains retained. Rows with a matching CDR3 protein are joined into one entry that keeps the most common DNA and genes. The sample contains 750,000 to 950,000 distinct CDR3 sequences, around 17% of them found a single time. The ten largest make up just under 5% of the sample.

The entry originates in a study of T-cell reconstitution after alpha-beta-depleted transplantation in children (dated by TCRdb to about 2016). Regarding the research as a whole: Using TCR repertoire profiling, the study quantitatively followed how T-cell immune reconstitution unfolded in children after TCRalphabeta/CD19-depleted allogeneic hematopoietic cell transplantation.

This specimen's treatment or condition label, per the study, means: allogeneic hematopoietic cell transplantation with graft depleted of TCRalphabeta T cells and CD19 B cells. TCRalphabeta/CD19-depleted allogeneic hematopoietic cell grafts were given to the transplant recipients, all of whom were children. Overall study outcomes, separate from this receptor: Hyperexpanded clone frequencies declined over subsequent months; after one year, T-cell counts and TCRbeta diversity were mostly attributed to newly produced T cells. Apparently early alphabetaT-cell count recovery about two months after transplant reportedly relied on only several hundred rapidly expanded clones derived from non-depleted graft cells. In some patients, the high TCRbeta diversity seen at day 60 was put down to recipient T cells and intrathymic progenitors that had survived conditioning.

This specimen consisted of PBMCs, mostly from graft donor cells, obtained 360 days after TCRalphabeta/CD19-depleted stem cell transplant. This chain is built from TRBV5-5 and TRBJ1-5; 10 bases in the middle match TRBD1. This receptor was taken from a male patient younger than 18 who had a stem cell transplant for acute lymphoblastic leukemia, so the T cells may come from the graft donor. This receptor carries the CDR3 CASSGDRGPLQPQHF. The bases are TGTGCCAGCAGCGGTGACAGGGGGCCCCTTCAGCCCCAGCATTTT.